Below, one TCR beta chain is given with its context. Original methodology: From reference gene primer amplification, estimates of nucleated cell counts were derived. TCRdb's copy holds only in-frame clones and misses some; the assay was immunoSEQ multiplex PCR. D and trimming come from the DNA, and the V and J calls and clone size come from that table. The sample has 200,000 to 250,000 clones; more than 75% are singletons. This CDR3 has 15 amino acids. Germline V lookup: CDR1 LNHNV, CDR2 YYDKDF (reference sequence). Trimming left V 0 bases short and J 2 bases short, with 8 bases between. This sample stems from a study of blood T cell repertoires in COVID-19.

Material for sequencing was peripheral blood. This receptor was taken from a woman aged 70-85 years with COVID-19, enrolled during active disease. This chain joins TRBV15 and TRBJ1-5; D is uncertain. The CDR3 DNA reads TGTGCCACCAGCAGAGATATGCGGGGCAATCAGCCCCAGCATTTT. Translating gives CATSRDMRGNQPQHF.